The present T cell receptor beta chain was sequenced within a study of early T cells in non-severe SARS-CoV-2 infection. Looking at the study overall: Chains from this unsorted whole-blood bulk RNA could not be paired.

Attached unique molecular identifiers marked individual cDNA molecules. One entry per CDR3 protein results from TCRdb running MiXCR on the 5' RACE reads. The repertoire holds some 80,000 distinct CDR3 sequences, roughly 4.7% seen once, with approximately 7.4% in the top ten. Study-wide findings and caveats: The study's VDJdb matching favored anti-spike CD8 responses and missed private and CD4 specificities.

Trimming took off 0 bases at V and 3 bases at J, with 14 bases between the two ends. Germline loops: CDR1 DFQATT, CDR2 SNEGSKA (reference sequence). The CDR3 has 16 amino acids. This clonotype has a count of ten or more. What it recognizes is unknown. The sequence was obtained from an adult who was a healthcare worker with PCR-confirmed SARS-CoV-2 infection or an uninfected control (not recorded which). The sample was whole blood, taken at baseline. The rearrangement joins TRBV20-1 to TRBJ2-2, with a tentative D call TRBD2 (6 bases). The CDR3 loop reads CSARDGGSMYTGELFF. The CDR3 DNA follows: TGCAGTGCTAGAGATGGAGGGAGTATGTACACCGGGGAGCTGTTTTTT.